These 15 T cell receptor beta chains were sequenced from one sample in a study of regulatory T cells in long-lasting Graves disease. Building of the TCR beta libraries involved iRepertoire HTBI primers and Arm-PCR of CDR3 regions. TCRdb recomputed calls from the multiplex PCR reads with MiXCR, one row per CDR3 protein. The sample records approximately 350,000 distinct CDR3 sequences, 10% to 15% being singletons. Time point noted: newly diagnosed GD, antithyroid drugs for less than 3 months. With RNA extracted from PBMCs as input, the TCR library was made. The same sample was also used in a study of T cells in Graves' hyperthyroidism and ophthalmopathy.

The specimen was peripheral blood mononuclear cells (PBMCs), collected at new diagnosis, from a patient treated with antithyroid drugs. These receptors were collected from a woman in her late teens or twenties with Graves disease.

This clonotype was counted many times. V and J are TRBV12-3 or TRBV12-4 and TRBJ1-3; D is ambiguous. This CDR3 is 14 amino acids long. V gave up 2 bases and J gave up 0 bases, with 5 bases separating them. The CDR3 sequence is CASSLRDSGNTIYF. CDR3 sequence (DNA): TGTGCCAGCAGTTTAAGAGACTCTGGAAACACCATATATTTT.

This clonotype was seen ten or more times. The V and J genes are TRBV27 and TRBJ1-6; no definite D call. The CDR3 is 21 residues long. V was shortened by 1 base and J by 0 bases, with 22 bases between the two germline ends. Germline assignment: CDR1 MNHEY and CDR2 SMNVEV (reference sequence). DNA for the CDR3: TGTGCCAGCAGTTTATACCCAGGAGCGGTCGGCTTCAGCTCCTATAATTCACCCCTCCACTTT. Protein: CASSLYPGAVGFSSYNSPLHF.

This clonotype has at least ten counts. The chain joins TRBV6-5 to TRBJ2-1; D not certain. V was trimmed by 3 bases and J by 6 bases, leaving 12 bases between them. CDR3 size: 14 residues. Germline-derived CDR1 and CDR2 are MNHEY and SVGAGI. The CDR3 loop is CASSYGQLVNEQFF. In DNA, the CDR3 is TGTGCCAGCAGTTATGGGCAATTAGTCAATGAGCAGTTCTTC.

There are many counts of this clonotype. The gene calls are TRBV18 and TRBJ2-7; 13 nucleotides line up with TRBD2. The germline CDR1 and CDR2 sequences are KGHSH and LQKENI. The CDR3 consists of 17 residues. The trim removed 6 bases at V and 2 bases at J, leaving 10 bases unmatched. The CDR3 here is CASSTGTSGAHPYEQYV. The CDR3 region has the DNA TGTGCCAGCTCTACCGGGACTAGCGGGGCGCATCCCTACGAGCAGTACGTC.

Comments on this clonotype: One end of the junction is discordant with germline, which a read error may explain. As DNA, the CDR3 is TGTGCCTGCAGCCCCGGGACGAGGAACACCGGGGAGCTGTTTTTT. Amino acids: CACSPGTRNTGELFF. This chain joins TRBV28 and TRBJ2-2; D is perhaps TRBD1 or TRBD2 (5 bases each). The CDR3 is 15 amino acids. Germline V gene lookup returns CDR1 MDHEN and CDR2 SYDVKM.

This clonotype was counted between two and nine times. CDR3 sequence (DNA): TGTGCCAGTAGTACCGGACAGGGGATCTACGAGCAGTACTTC. This translates into CASSTGQGIYEQYF. J is TRBJ2-7 and V is TRBV19; 9 nucleotides match TRBD1. Germline CDR1 LNHDA, CDR2 SQIVND (reference sequence). The CDR3 extends over 14 amino acids. The trim removed 4 bases at V and 3 bases at J, leaving 4 bases unmatched.

This clonotype was seen more than once but under ten times. The genes are TRBV4-2 and TRBJ1-5; no definite D call. CDR3 length: 15 amino acids. Germline loops: CDR1 LGHNA, CDR2 YNFKEQ. V was shortened by 4 bases and J by 5 bases, with 15 bases between the two germline ends. CDR3 nucleotides: TGTGCCAGCAGCCGGTCCCCCGGGGATGATCAGCCCCAGCATTTT. Translated, it gives CASSRSPGDDQPQHF.

This clonotype was detected ten times or more. V usage is TRBV10-3 and J usage is TRBJ1-1; D perhaps matches TRBD1 (5 bases). Trimming cost V 5 bases and J 5 bases, with 18 bases left between them. Germline lookup yields CDR1 ENHRY and CDR2 SYGVKD. The length of the CDR3 is 15 residues. CDR3: CAISSQLGGGTEAFF. CDR3 DNA: TGTGCCATCAGTTCACAGCTGGGTGGGGGTACTGAAGCTTTCTTT.

This clonotype was seen many times. This rearrangement joins TRBV18 to TRBJ2-2, with 10 bases aligning to TRBD2. With V trimmed by 5 bases and J by 0 bases, 3 bases remained unmatched. CDR3 length equals 16 residues. Germline V gene data show CDR1 as KGHSH and CDR2 as LQKENI. CDR3 amino acids: CASSWTSGSNTGELFF. In DNA form, the CDR3 reads TGTGCCAGCTCATGGACTAGCGGATCGAACACCGGGGAGCTGTTTTTT.

This clonotype was counted at least ten times. This rearrangement joins TRBV12-3 or TRBV12-4 to TRBJ1-2, with D perhaps TRBD1 (6 bases). This CDR3 contains 13 residues. The V and J ends lost 5 bases and 2 bases respectively, with 9 bases between them. The CDR3 coding sequence is TGTGCCAGCAGTCAGAGGGGGAACTATGGCTACACCTTC. Translating gives CASSQRGNYGYTF.

This clonotype appeared a few times. The chain has TRBV7-9 and TRBJ1-3, with D maybe TRBD1 (6 bases). This CDR3 comprises 14 residues. The germline gives CDR1 SEHNR, CDR2 FQNEAQ (reference sequence). V lost 3 bases, J lost 2 bases, and 8 bases lay in between. The CDR3 is CASSLPGAGNTIYF. In DNA form, the CDR3 reads TGTGCCAGCAGCTTGCCAGGGGCTGGAAACACCATATATTTT.

V usage is TRBV10-3 and J usage is TRBJ2-5, with 7 bases identical to TRBD2. The CDR3 spans 13 residues. The trim removed 6 bases at V and 5 bases at J, leaving 6 bases unmatched. Germline loops: CDR1 ENHRY, CDR2 SYGVKD. DNA for the CDR3: TGTGCCATCAGCGCGGGAGTTAGGGAGACCCAGTACTTC. It translates to CAISAGVRETQYF.

The J gene is TRBJ2-7, the V gene TRBV12-3 or TRBV12-4; D might be TRBD2 (5 bases). The CDR3 has 16 residues. V was trimmed by 3 bases and J by 5 bases, leaving 20 bases between them. The CDR3 sequence: CASSFGSALNGDEQYF. The CDR3 DNA reads TGTGCCAGCAGTTTCGGGTCCGCCCTAAACGGGGACGAGCAGTACTTC.

V gene TRBV7-6 combines with J gene TRBJ2-7; TRBD2 aligns across 8 bases. Trimming removed 5 bases from V and 4 bases from J; junction bases left unmatched: 7. This CDR3 region has 14 residues. CDR1 SGHVS and CDR2 FNYEAQ come from the germline V gene. In DNA, the CDR3 is TGTGCCAGCAGCGCAGCGGGAGACGGTTACGAGCAGTACTTC. This gives the protein CASSAAGDGYEQYF.

This chain uses TRBV4-2 with TRBJ2-1, with D possibly matching TRBD2 (5 bases). The CDR3 sequence is 15 residues long. The germline gives CDR1 LGHNA, CDR2 YNFKEQ. Trimming took off 0 bases at V and 2 bases at J, with 8 bases between the two ends. CDR3 in DNA: TGTGCCAGCAGCCAAGAAAGCGGACCCTACAATGAGCAGTTCTTC. This gives the protein CASSQESGPYNEQFF.